These T cell receptor beta chains were read from a single sample in a study of T cell changes during pregnancy in multiple sclerosis. Profiling relied on immunoSEQ multiplex PCR, and the TCRdb table lists in-frame clones only, not all of them. Among about 60,000 clones, roughly 92% were seen once, and the ten largest hold about 3%. The sample here was CD8+ T cells from peripheral blood mononuclear cells, taken in the second trimester of pregnancy. Every receptor here comes from a female donor with multiple sclerosis, enrolled in a pregnancy study. Both conserved end residues are part of each CDR3. D genes are given only for firm matches. Size is stated for part of the rows, as once, few or many counts, or as a class when the clone is expanded.

j_call v_call clone_size d_call cdr3_nt cdr3_aa
TRBJ1-4 TRBV4-1 NA TRBD1 TGCGCCAGCAGCCAGCCGGGACAGGGATCAGAAAAACTGTTTTTT CASSQPGQGSEKLFF
TRBJ2-1 TRBV4-1 NA TRBD2 TGCGCCAGCAGCCTGCGTCTAGCGGCGAGCTCCTACAATGAGCAGTTCTTC CASSLRLAASSYNEQFF
TRBJ1-1 TRBV19 NA TRBD1 TGTGCCAGTAGTATAGGGACAGGGACTGAAGCTTTCTTT CASSIGTGTEAFF
TRBJ2-5 TRBV27 NA NA TGTGCCAGCAGTTTAGGCGGGCCCCAAGAGACCCAGTACTTC CASSLGGPQETQYF
TRBJ1-1 TRBV9 NA NA TGTGCCAGCACTTTTGAAGCTTTCTTT CASTFEAFF
TRBJ2-7 TRBV19 NA TRBD1 TGTGCCAGTAGTGCCCGGACAGGGAGCTACGAGCAGTACTTC CASSARTGSYEQYF
TRBJ1-1 TRBV4-3 NA NA TGCGCCAGCAGCCAAGATAGGAGAGCTAAAGCTTTCTTT CASSQDRRAKAFF
TRBJ2-7 TRBV2 once TRBD2 TGTGCCACCATCGGACTAGCTAACGAGCAGTACTTC CATIGLANEQYF
TRBJ1-1 TRBV27 NA NA TGTGCCAGCAGTTTAGCCCTCCGGTCTTCTGAAGCTTTCTTT CASSLALRSSEAFF
TRBJ2-7 TRBV10-3 NA TRBD2 TGTGCCATCAAGGTTGGGACTAGCGAGCGCTACGAGCAGTACTTC CAIKVGTSERYEQYF
TRBJ1-2 TRBV5-4 NA NA TGTGCCAGCAGCTTGGCAGGGTCTAACTATGGCTACACCTTC CASSLAGSNYGYTF
TRBJ2-7 TRBV2 NA NA TGTGCCAGCGGGACTCCCTACGAGCAGTACTTC CASGTPYEQYF
TRBJ1-5 TRBV28 NA NA TGTGCCAGCAGTACCCCGGGGCAGGGGCATCAGCCCCAGCATTTT CASSTPGQGHQPQHF
TRBJ2-1 TRBV9 NA NA TGTGCCAGCAGCGTACAGGGTGGGGTTTACAATGAGCAGTTCTTC CASSVQGGVYNEQFF
TRBJ2-7 TRBV30 NA NA TGTGCCTGGGGGGACACCTACGAACAGTACTTC CAWGDTYEQYF
TRBJ2-5 TRBV4-1 NA TRBD1 TGCGCCAGCAGCCACGAGGACAGGATACAAGAGACCCAGTACTTC CASSHEDRIQETQYF
TRBJ1-2 TRBV28 NA TRBD1 TGTGCCAGCAGTTGGTCAGGGGGCGACGGCTACACCTTC CASSWSGGDGYTF